One sample yielded the 14 T cell receptor beta chains listed below, sequenced in a study of blood T cell repertoires in COVID-19. Assay used: immunoSEQ multiplex PCR; TCRdb lists only in-frame clones, some missing. The sample lists fewer than 350,000 clones; approximately 87% were seen once. The sequencing sample was made of peripheral blood. The receptors derive from a woman aged 25 to 39 with COVID-19, enrolled during active disease.

This clone was counted a few times. This chain links TRBV29-1 with TRBJ1-2; 9 bases line up with TRBD1. The CDR3 consists of 13 residues. Germline CDR1 SQVTM, CDR2 ANQGSEA. The junction had 8 bases not matched to a gene; V was cut back by 6 bases and J by 6 bases. CDR3 sequence reads: CSVIQGAVNGYTF. Here the CDR3 DNA reads TGCAGCGTCATACAGGGGGCGGTTAATGGCTACACCTTC.

This chain uses TRBV18 with TRBJ1-1, with unresolved D. The CDR3 consists of 12 residues. V dropped 6 bases and J dropped 1 base, with 6 bases sitting between them. CDR1 is KGHSH, CDR2 LQKENI, per germline. CDR3: CASSRRNTEAFF. In DNA, the CDR3 is TGTGCCAGCTCCCGGAGGAACACTGAAGCTTTCTTT.

This chain links TRBV5-1 with TRBJ2-3; D ambiguous. With 4 bases removed from V and 3 bases from J, the gap between germline ends came to 3 bases. CDR1 is SGHRS and CDR2 is YFSETQ in the germline V gene. CDR3 length equals 11 residues. This chain's CDR3 is CASSQTDTQYF. The CDR3 nucleotides are TGCGCCAGCAGCCAGACAGATACGCAGTATTTT.

For the CDR3, the DNA is TGTGCCCGGGGCGGGGGCGAGTTACCGGAAGCTTTCTTT. It yields the protein CARGGGELPEAFF. V is TRBV24-1 and J is TRBJ1-1; D perhaps matches TRBD1 (6 bases). V gave up 12 bases and J gave up 8 bases, with 21 bases separating them. The CDR3 loop spans 13 amino acids. The V gene's germline CDR1 is KGHDR and CDR2 SFDVKD.

This chain links TRBV11-2 with TRBJ1-4, with 8 bases lining up with TRBD1. Per the germline V gene, CDR1 is SGHAT and CDR2 is FQNNGV. V lost 10 bases to trimming and J lost 4 bases; unmatched junction nucleotides: 8. The CDR3 runs to 14 residues. CDR3 protein: CATKPGQDNEKLFF. As DNA, the CDR3 is TGTGCCACCAAACCGGGACAGGATAATGAAAAACTGTTTTTT.

The chain combines TRBV27 with TRBJ2-1, with D possibly TRBD2 on 6 matching bases. The CDR3 loop spans 12 amino acids. Trimming stripped 8 bases from V and 3 bases from J, with 8 bases between. Germline CDR1 is MNHEY and CDR2 is SMNVEV (reference sequence). The CDR3 region has the DNA TGTGCCAGCCGGGACTTCTACAATGAGCAGTTCTTC. Protein sequence: CASRDFYNEQFF.

This sequence joins TRBV5-4 and TRBJ2-7, with TRBD1 identical over 8 bases. CDR3 length equals 14 residues. The germline V gene encodes CDR1 SGHNT and CDR2 YYREEE (reference sequence). The V segment lost 1 base and the J segment 4 bases; nucleotides outside the gene matches: 4. The CDR3 DNA follows: TGTGCCAGCAGCTTGCAGGGGGCCGATTACGAGCAGTACTTC. As protein: CASSLQGADYEQYF.

V is TRBV5-1 and J is TRBJ2-2; a weak D match, TRBD1 (5 bases). This CDR3 spans 14 amino acids. Trimming removed 5 bases from V and 2 bases from J, with 10 bases in between. Germline values: CDR1 SGHRS, CDR2 YFSETQ. As DNA, the CDR3 is TGCGCCAGCAGGACAGACAGTAACACCGGGGAGCTGTTTTTT. It translates to CASRTDSNTGELFF.

This chain links TRBV28 with TRBJ2-7, with D unresolved. The germline CDR1 and CDR2 sequences are MDHEN and SYDVKM. The CDR3 is 17 residues long. Trimming removed 2 bases from V and 7 bases from J, with 24 bases in between. The DNA of the CDR3 is TGTGCCAGCAGTTTAACTTCATTGGTGCAGTCCTCGAGGGAGCAGTACTTC. As protein: CASSLTSLVQSSREQYF. The full variable domain, rest sourced from reference TRBV28 and TRBJ2-7, is DVKVTQSSRYLVKRTGEKVFLECVQDMDHENMFWYRQDPGLGLRLIYFSYDVKMKEKGDIPEGYSVSREKKERFSLILESASTNQTSMYLCASSLTSLVQSSREQYFGPGTRLTVT.

This chain connects TRBV14 to TRBJ2-6, with 7 nucleotides matching TRBD2. CDR3 length: 19 residues. The germline gives CDR1 SGHDN, CDR2 FVKESK. V lost 3 bases and J lost 0; bases outside the gene matches: 11. Written as DNA, the CDR3 is TGTGCCAGCAGCCATGGCGGGGGTCCGATGGACTCTGGGGCCAACGTCCTGACTTTC. Its translation is CASSHGGGPMDSGANVLTF. The full variable domain, completed using reference TRBV14 and TRBJ2-6, is EAGVTQFPSHSVIEKGQTVTLRCDPISGHDNLYWYRRVMGKEIKFLLHFVKESKQDESGMPNNRFLAERTGGTYSTLKVQPAELEDSGVYFCASSHGGGPMDSGANVLTFGAGSRLTVL.

The gene calls are TRBV3-1 (or the pseudogene TRBV3-2) and TRBJ2-3; 9 nucleotides agree with TRBD2. Trimming at V came to 4 bases and at J to 5 bases, leaving 10 bases not matched to a gene. The CDR3 covers 16 residues. The germline gives CDR1 LGHDT, CDR2 YNNKEL (reference sequence). The CDR3 DNA is TGTGCCAGCAGCCCAGGTCGGGCGGGGGGGCGAGATACGCAGTATTTT. Protein product: CASSPGRAGGRDTQYF.

This clone was counted once. V is TRBV5-1 and J is TRBJ1-1; D is possibly TRBD1 (5 bases). The CDR3 contains 12 residues. Trimming left V 3 bases short and J 8 bases short, with 11 bases between. CDR1 is SGHRS and CDR2 is YFSETQ in the germline V gene. CDR3 sequence reads: CASSSQAPEAFF. The CDR3 DNA reads TGCGCCAGCAGCTCACAGGCCCCCGAAGCTTTCTTT. Full variable domain (missing parts from reference TRBV5-1 and TRBJ1-1): KAGVTQTPRYLIKTRGQQVTLSCSPISGHRSVSWYQQTPGQGLQFLFEYFSETQRNKGNFPGRFSGRQFSNSRSEMNVSTLELGDSALYLCASSSQAPEAFFGQGTRLTVV.

The chain joins TRBV15 to TRBJ1-2; no clear D. The V end was cut by 3 bases, the J end by 5 bases, with 19 bases between. The germline V gene encodes CDR1 LNHNV and CDR2 YYDKDF (reference sequence). The CDR3 has 16 amino acids. CDR3: CATSSPGREAYYGYTF. DNA of the CDR3: TGTGCCACCAGCAGTCCAGGCAGAGAAGCTTATTATGGCTACACCTTC. Complete variable domain (other parts from reference TRBV15 and TRBJ1-2): DAMVIQNPRYQVTQFGKPVTLSCSQTLNHNVMYWYQQKSSQAPKLLFHYYDKDFNNEADTPDNFQSRRPNTSFCFLDIRSPGLGDTAMYLCATSSPGREAYYGYTFGSGTRLTVV.

This clone appeared a single time. The rearrangement links TRBV2 to TRBJ2-1, with 7 positions matching TRBD1. This CDR3 is built from 13 residues. The V gene end was trimmed by 8 bases and the J gene end by 9 bases; junction bases not matched to a gene: 10. Germline-derived CDR1 and CDR2 are SNHLY and FYNNEI. CDR3 amino acids: CASGPGGRSEQFF. CDR3 coding DNA: TGTGCCAGCGGGCCAGGGGGTCGTTCTGAGCAGTTCTTC.